The present T cell receptor (beta chain) was sequenced within a study of cytomegalovirus exposure and HLA in healthy donors. About the study: It was reported in a later analysis that the same platform had been used for the 120 validation repertoires as for the approximately 670 first-cohort repertoires. The study's findings and limits: Across donors, most TCRs were seen rarely, yet some public ones were widespread. Published work reported that the classifier diagnosed cytomegalovirus status with high specificity and sensitivity. Through in vitro validation, a few CMV-associated chains were shown to be specific for CMV antigens.

The CDR3 spans 13 residues. The V segment lost 7 bases and the J segment 3 bases; nucleotides outside the gene matches: 4. Germline CDR1 SQVTM, CDR2 ANQGSEA. As concerns this clone: Its antigen is as yet unknown.

TCRdb keeps only in-frame clones here, not all; method: immunoSEQ multiplex PCR. The sample has under 250,000 clones; around nine tenths are singletons. The chain recombines TRBV29-1 with TRBJ1-1; 11 nucleotides agree with TRBD1. Sequenced sample: PBMCs. The source is a young woman in good health and CMV-seronegative. The CDR3, as DNA: TGCAGCGGTAGGACAGGGGGCGACACTGAAGCTTTCTTT. Residues: CSGRTGGDTEAFF. Using reference TRBV29-1 and TRBJ1-1 for the parts outside the CDR3, the full variable domain is SAVISQKPSRDICQRGTSLTIQCQVDSQVTMMFWYRQQPGQSLTLIATANQGSEATYESGFVIDKFPISRPNLTFSTLTVSNMSPEDSSIYLCSGRTGGDTEAFFGQGTRLTVV.